The rows below give T cell receptor beta chains drawn from one sample of a study of cytomegalovirus exposure and HLA in healthy donors. TCRdb's copy holds only in-frame clones and misses some; the assay was immunoSEQ multiplex PCR. The sample yields 150,000 to 200,000 clones, 75% to 80% seen once. The sequenced sample was PBMCs. The receptors were gathered from a middle-aged man in good health and CMV-seropositive. Each CDR3 is given with its conserved first and last residue. A D gene is named only where the DNA matches it firmly. The size field is filled for only some rows; it gives once, few, many or a size class.

size	length	J	V	D	CDR3	DNA
.	16	TRBJ1-1	TRBV28	.	CASSSLGLFTNTEAFF	TGTGCCAGCAGTTCCCTGGGACTTTTTACGAACACTGAAGCTTTCTTT
.	16	TRBJ1-1	TRBV11-2	TRBD1	CASSYPGQGIGTEAFF	TGTGCCAGCAGCTACCCAGGACAGGGTATCGGCACTGAAGCTTTCTTT
.	16	TRBJ1-1	TRBV5-1	TRBD1	CASSLGARGLGTEAFF	TGCGCCAGCAGCTTGGGGGCCAGGGGGTTGGGCACTGAAGCTTTCTTT
once	19	TRBJ2-3	TRBV4-2	TRBD1	CASSQERRQGAGRADTQYF	TGTGCCAGCAGCCAAGAAAGGCGCCAGGGGGCCGGCAGGGCAGATACGCAGTATTTT
.	14	TRBJ2-7	TRBV28	TRBD1	CASIADTGVYEQYF	TGTGCCAGCATCGCGGACACAGGGGTCTACGAGCAGTACTTC
.	15	TRBJ1-5	TRBV2	.	CASSGRQGGNQPQHF	TGTGCCAGCAGTGGAAGACAAGGGGGCAATCAGCCCCAGCATTTT
.	15	TRBJ2-2	TRBV7-2	TRBD1	CASSPQGAGTGELFF	TGTGCCAGCAGCCCCCAGGGGGCTGGCACCGGGGAGCTGTTTTTT
.	16	TRBJ2-1	TRBV4-1	TRBD2	CASSLWTSGANNEQFF	TGCGCCAGCAGCCTGTGGACTAGCGGAGCGAACAATGAGCAGTTCTTC
.	11	TRBJ1-2	TRBV20-1	.	CSASTGYGYTF	TGCAGTGCTAGCACAGGCTATGGCTACACCTTC
once	14	TRBJ2-3	TRBV7-3	.	CASSLSESTDTQYF	TGTGCCAGCAGCTTATCCGAGAGCACAGATACGCAGTATTTT
.	14	TRBJ1-1	TRBV7-2	.	CASTPRAGVTEAFF	TGTGCCAGCACCCCTAGGGCGGGGGTCACTGAAGCTTTCTTT
.	16	TRBJ2-2	TRBV5-4	TRBD2	CASSLASGPNTGELFF	TGTGCCAGCAGCCTCGCTAGCGGGCCTAACACCGGGGAGCTGTTTTTT
.	13	TRBJ1-4	TRBV29-1	.	CSVDGGRGEKLFF	TGCAGCGTTGACGGCGGACGGGGGGAAAAACTGTTTTTT
.	15	TRBJ2-2	TRBV9	.	CASSVGLGSTGELFF	TGTGCCAGCAGCGTAGGACTTGGATCCACCGGGGAGCTGTTTTTT
once	14	TRBJ1-2	TRBV27	.	CASSLAAGESGYTF	TGTGCCAGCAGTTTAGCGGCAGGGGAGTCTGGCTACACCTTC
few	14	TRBJ1-1	TRBV6-4	.	CASRLEEGGTEAFF	TGTGCCAGCCGCCTTGAGGAGGGAGGGACTGAAGCTTTCTTT
.	13	TRBJ2-1	TRBV7-7	.	CASSSGGYNEQFF	TGTGCTAGCAGCTCCGGGGGATACAATGAGCAGTTCTTC
.	13	TRBJ2-7	TRBV28	.	CASLSDYAYEQYF	TGTGCCAGCCTATCGGACTATGCCTACGAGCAGTACTTC
.	14	TRBJ1-1	TRBV28	.	CASSPGVRVTEAFF	TGTGCCAGCAGCCCAGGGGTCAGGGTCACTGAAGCTTTCTTT
.	11	TRBJ1-1	TRBV20-1	.	CSAHRTNEAFF	TGCAGTGCCCACCGGACTAATGAAGCTTTCTTT
.	13	TRBJ1-2	TRBV5-1	TRBD1	CASSFGTGRGYTF	TGCGCCAGCAGCTTCGGGACAGGGCGAGGCTACACCTTC
.	13	TRBJ2-5	TRBV10-1	.	CASSAGALKTQYF	TGCGCCAGCAGTGCGGGTGCCCTTAAGACCCAGTACTTC
few	15	TRBJ1-4	TRBV6-1	.	CASSEKGGPREKLFF	TGTGCCAGCAGTGAAAAGGGGGGGCCGCGGGAAAAACTGTTTTTT
.	16	TRBJ2-1	TRBV7-8	TRBD2	CASSQNNGLAGTEQFF	TGTGCCAGCAGCCAGAATAACGGACTAGCGGGAACTGAGCAGTTCTTC
.	12	TRBJ1-2	TRBV28	.	CASSLGALGYTF	TGTGCCAGCAGTTTAGGGGCGTTGGGCTACACCTTC
few	13	TRBJ2-7	TRBV6-6	TRBD2	CASSERGENEQYF	TGTGCCAGCAGCGAACGGGGGGAGAACGAGCAGTACTTC
.	14	TRBJ1-2	TRBV4-1	.	CASSPGQPNYGYTF	TGCGCCAGCAGCCCAGGACAGCCCAACTATGGCTACACCTTC
.	14	TRBJ1-1	TRBV7-6	.	CASSSRGGGTEAFF	TGTGCCAGCAGCTCCCGGGGAGGTGGCACTGAAGCTTTCTTT
.	16	TRBJ2-1	TRBV27	TRBD2	CASSSGRLAGNNEQFF	TGTGCCAGCAGTTCGGGGAGACTAGCGGGAAACAATGAGCAGTTCTTC
.	16	TRBJ2-3	TRBV6-5	.	CASSYSNLAPTDTQYF	TGTGCCAGCAGTTACTCGAACCTAGCCCCCACAGATACGCAGTATTTT
.	19	TRBJ2-1	TRBV5-6	TRBD2	CASRPLAGPLPQLYNEQFF	TGTGCCAGCCGACCACTAGCGGGACCCCTACCACAACTCTACAATGAGCAGTTCTTC
.	12	TRBJ2-2	TRBV7-2	.	CASSLVIGELFF	TGTGCCAGCAGCTTAGTTATCGGGGAGCTGTTTTTT
.	14	TRBJ2-2	TRBV6-5	TRBD1	CATREQGVIGELFF	TGTGCCACTCGAGAGCAGGGGGTAATCGGGGAGCTGTTTTTT
.	15	TRBJ2-5	TRBV28	TRBD1	CASSLVGTDQETQYF	TGTGCCAGCAGTTTAGTCGGGACAGATCAAGAGACCCAGTACTTC
.	12	TRBJ2-7	TRBV19	.	CASKDREYEQYF	TGTGCCAGTAAGGACAGAGAATACGAGCAGTACTTC
.	12	TRBJ1-1	TRBV7-8	.	CASSPGGTEAFF	TGTGCCAGCAGTCCGGGGGGGACTGAAGCTTTCTTT
.	16	TRBJ1-3	TRBV28	TRBD1	CASSTPGQGYGNTIYF	TGTGCCAGCTCCACACCGGGACAGGGATATGGAAACACCATATATTTT
.	17	TRBJ2-6	TRBV6-4	TRBD2	CASSRLAGGSGANVLTF	TGTGCCAGCAGCCGACTAGCGGGAGGCTCTGGGGCCAACGTCCTGACTTTC
.	20	TRBJ2-7	TRBV4-1	TRBD2	CASSQGPGTSGTLSSYEQYF	TGCGCCAGCAGCCAAGGCCCCGGGACTAGCGGGACGTTGAGCTCCTACGAGCAGTACTTC
.	14	TRBJ2-5	TRBV29-1	TRBD2	CSVLLAGVSETQYF	TGCAGCGTTCTCCTAGCGGGAGTTTCAGAGACCCAGTACTTC
.	14	TRBJ2-7	TRBV7-6	.	CASSFQGFGYEQYF	TGTGCCAGCAGCTTTCAAGGCTTCGGGTACGAGCAGTACTTC
.	16	TRBJ2-2	TRBV7-8	TRBD1	CASSLEGQGGTGELFF	TGTGCCAGCAGCTTAGAGGGACAGGGCGGTACCGGGGAGCTGTTTTTT
.	17	TRBJ2-1	TRBV14	TRBD1	CASSQDVGTGRNNEQFF	TGTGCCAGCAGCCAAGATGTAGGGACAGGTCGGAACAATGAGCAGTTCTTC
.	12	TRBJ2-7	TRBV28	.	CASSAQGHEQYF	TGTGCCAGCAGCGCACAGGGCCACGAGCAGTACTTC
.	14	TRBJ2-1	TRBV9	.	CASSVQDSYNEQFF	TGTGCCAGCAGCGTCCAGGATTCCTACAATGAGCAGTTCTTC
.	14	TRBJ1-1	TRBV10-2	.	CASSNGTPGGEAFF	TGCGCCAGCAGCAACGGGACACCTGGAGGTGAAGCTTTCTTT
.	15	TRBJ1-1	TRBV9	.	CASSVTGGGVTEAFF	TGTGCCAGCAGCGTTACTGGGGGGGGTGTAACTGAAGCTTTCTTT
.	13	TRBJ2-1	TRBV28	TRBD2	CASSLGLVNEQFF	TGTGCCAGCAGTTTGGGACTAGTCAATGAGCAGTTCTTC
.	15	TRBJ2-3	TRBV6-4	TRBD2	CASSAAPGGADTQYF	TGTGCCAGCAGTGCCGCGCCGGGAGGCGCAGATACGCAGTATTTT
.	15	TRBJ2-6	TRBV7-3	.	CASSPLGNGANGLTF	TGTGCCAGCAGCCCCCTAGGGAATGGGGCCAACGGCCTGACTTTC
.	14	TRBJ1-1	TRBV18	.	CASSPQRDSQRAFF	TGTGCCAGCTCACCACAGCGGGACTCACAGAGAGCTTTCTTT
.	12	TRBJ2-7	TRBV30	.	CAWDSSSYEQYF	TGTGCCTGGGATAGTTCCTCCTACGAGCAGTACTTC
once	14	TRBJ1-1	TRBV14	.	CASSQGQGYTEAFF	TGTGCCAGCAGCCAAGGTCAGGGTTACACTGAAGCTTTCTTT
.	14	TRBJ2-5	TRBV5-1	.	CASSWRGGQETQYF	TGCGCCAGCAGCTGGAGGGGGGGCCAAGAGACCCAGTACTTC
.	19	TRBJ2-1	TRBV15	TRBD2	CATSRGHRSVAGVRNEQFF	TGTGCCACCAGCAGGGGGCACCGCAGTGTAGCGGGAGTTAGAAATGAGCAGTTCTTC
.	17	TRBJ2-2	TRBV4-1	TRBD1	CASSPDRTLGTSGELFF	TGCGCCAGCAGCCCGGACAGGACCTTAGGAACCTCCGGGGAGCTGTTTTTT
.	15	TRBJ2-3	TRBV9	.	CASSGSQGSADTQYF	TGTGCCAGCAGCGGGTCCCAAGGGAGCGCAGATACGCAGTATTTT
.	14	TRBJ2-7	TRBV28	.	CASSLDGTFYEQYF	TGTGCCAGCAGTTTAGATGGCACCTTCTACGAGCAGTACTTC
once	13	TRBJ1-2	TRBV10-3	.	CAISESDGPGYTF	TGTGCCATCAGTGAGTCGGATGGGCCTGGCTACACCTTC
.	17	TRBJ2-5	TRBV5-4	.	CASSSGSGGNAQRDQYF	TGTGCCAGCAGCTCGGGGTCAGGGGGGAACGCTCAGAGGGACCAGTACTTC